This T cell receptor beta chain was captured in a study of blood T cell repertoires in COVID-19. Across the study: Material from acute and convalescent COVID-19 was sourced from the United States, Italy and Spain. T cells, B-cell-depleted T cells, or PBMCs provided the cDNA or gDNA that served as material.

As processed by the authors: Reference gene primer amplification gave estimated nucleated cell counts. The assay was immunoSEQ multiplex PCR, and TCRdb's table has in-frame clones only and misses some. That table gives V, J and clone size, and the DNA gave D and trimming. The sample lists fewer than 35,000 clones; about 85% were seen once. The germline V gene has CDR1 SGHVS and CDR2 FQNEAQ. V trimming: 2 bases; J trimming: 4 bases; junction bases outside the gene matches: 10. The CDR3 extends over 17 amino acids. The chain recombines TRBV7-8 with TRBJ2-3; 9 nucleotides align to TRBD1. Sequencing input: peripheral blood. This TCR was sampled from a woman of 80 years or more with active or convalescent COVID-19. The CDR3 bases are TGTGCCAGCAGCTTAAGGTACCGGACAGGGGTGCCAGATACGCAGTATTTT. Residues: CASSLRYRTGVPDTQYF.